This entry lists 28 T cell receptor beta chains sequenced from one sample in a study of Graves' ophthalmopathy and Graves' hyperthyroidism. Investigators amplified TCR beta CDR3 regions from RNA transcripts. Second-round multiplex PCR came after a first-round RT-PCR that employed HTBI primers. A single record per CDR3 protein comes from TCRdb applying MiXCR to the multiplex PCR reads. The data hold over a million distinct CDR3 sequences, with 35% to 40% observed a single time. The sequencing sample was made of peripheral blood or thyroid tissue (not recorded which). These receptors came from an adult man with Graves' hyperthyroidism.

This clonotype was found many times. This rearrangement joins TRBV7-8 to TRBJ1-5; TRBD1 matches at 7 bases. The CDR3 extends over 14 amino acids. After removal of 5 bases from V and 6 bases from J, the junction contained 7 bases not matched to a gene. CDR1 and CDR2 (germline): SGHVS, FQNEAQ. In DNA, the CDR3 is TGTGCCAGCAGCGCAGACAGGGCGGGTCAGCCCCAGCATTTT. It codes for CASSADRAGQPQHF.

The chain has TRBV10-3 and TRBJ2-5; 14 positions agree with TRBD2. Germline trimming cut 11 bases from V and 4 bases from J; bases unmatched to any gene: 6. Germline loops: CDR1 ENHRY, CDR2 SYGVKD. The CDR3 covers 14 residues. The CDR3, as DNA: TGTGCCGTGGGGACTAGCGGGGGTTCAGAGACCCAGTACTTC. It encodes CAVGTSGGSETQYF.

This chain joins TRBV5-5 and TRBJ1-1; D unresolved. V gave up 4 bases and J gave up 0 bases, with 25 bases separating them. The CDR3 covers 19 residues. Per the germline V gene, CDR1 is SGHKS and CDR2 is YYEKEE (reference sequence). In nucleotides, the CDR3 is TGTGCCAGCAGCACCGGAACAGCTCCCTTGGGCATATTGAACACTGAAGCTTTCTTT. It specifies CASSTGTAPLGILNTEAFF.

In this sample, this clonotype turned up many times. The chain combines TRBV10-1 with TRBJ1-3; D is possibly TRBD1 (5 bases). Trimming took off 9 bases at V and 0 bases at J, with 15 bases between the two ends. The CDR3 loop spans 15 amino acids. Germline V gene data show CDR1 as WNHNN and CDR2 as SYGVQD (reference sequence). The CDR3 bases are TGCGCCAGGATAGCCGGGACGGCCTCTGGAAACACCATATATTTT. This gives the protein CARIAGTASGNTIYF.

At least ten counts were recorded for this clonotype. This chain joins TRBV9 and TRBJ1-1; D is ambiguous. Germline V CDR1 and CDR2: SGDLS, YYNGEE. Trimming left V 0 bases short and J 5 bases short, with 14 bases between. This CDR3 region has 15 residues. The CDR3 DNA reads TGTGCCAGCAGCGTAGAAGCCTTCACGGGGACTGAAGCTTTCTTT. It codes for CASSVEAFTGTEAFF.

The V gene is TRBV25-1, the J gene TRBJ2-5; 13 bases agree with TRBD2. The CDR3 spans 17 residues. In germline, CDR1 is MGHDK, CDR2 SYGVNS. The V and J ends lost 5 bases and 1 base, in that order; junction bases with no gene match: 7. The CDR3 DNA is TGTGCCAGCAGTCCCCCCCGGACTAGCGGGAGCCAAGAGACCCAGTACTTC. Translated: CASSPPRTSGSQETQYF. Full variable domain (outside the CDR3, taken from reference TRBV25-1 and TRBJ2-5): EADIYQTPRYLVIGTGKKITLECSQTMGHDKMYWYQQDPGMELHLIHYSYGVNSTEKGDLSSESTVSRIRTEHFPLTLESARPSHTSQYLCASSPPRTSGSQETQYFGPGTRLLVL.

This clonotype turned up a few times. At one end the junction does not follow the germline gene, possibly because of a read error. The rearrangement uses TRBV7-6 and TRBJ2-6; tentatively, D is TRBD1 or TRBD2 (5 bases each). The length of the CDR3 is 17 residues. In germline, CDR1 is SGHVS, CDR2 FNYEAQ. The CDR3 loop reads CAGSPGPGALGANVLTF. The CDR3 nucleotides are TGTGCCGGCAGCCCGGGGCCCGGGGCTCTTGGGGCCAACGTCCTGACTTTC. The full variable domain, completed using reference TRBV7-6 and TRBJ2-6, is GAGVSQSPRYKVTKRGQDVALRCDPISGHVSLYWYRQALGQGPEFLTYFNYEAQQDKSGLPNDRFSAERPEGSISTLTIQRTEQRDSAMYRCAGSPGPGALGANVLTFGAGSRLTVL.

This rearrangement joins TRBV3-1 to TRBJ1-2; possible D gene TRBD1, 6 bases. The ends were cut back, 0 bases at V and 0 bases at J, with 11 bases in the middle. The CDR3 loop spans 16 amino acids. Per germline, CDR1 LGHDT and CDR2 YNNKEL (reference sequence). The CDR3 DNA follows: TGTGCCAGCAGCCAAGATGACAGGATATCTAACTATGGCTACACCTTC. Protein: CASSQDDRISNYGYTF.

The genes are TRBV7-9 and TRBJ1-5; D may be TRBD1 (5 bases). V gave up 5 bases and J gave up 1 base, with 12 bases separating them. The CDR3 consists of 15 residues. CDR1 and CDR2 from the germline V gene are SEHNR and FQNEAQ (reference sequence). DNA of the CDR3: TGTGCCAGCAGCAGAGCGGGGGGAAGCAATCAGCCCCAGCATTTT. Its translation is CASSRAGGSNQPQHF.

The chain is built from TRBV12-3 or TRBV12-4 and TRBJ2-5; D is unresolved. The CDR3 runs 14 residues. Trimming shortened V by 3 bases and J by 5 bases, and 13 bases separated the two germline ends. CDR3 protein: CASSFSSSRETQYF. The CDR3 nucleotides are TGTGCCAGCAGTTTTTCCAGCTCTCGGGAGACCCAGTACTTC.

This chain joins TRBV15 and TRBJ1-1; 8 nucleotides align to TRBD1. J gave up 11 bases and V 8 bases, and 4 bases lay outside the gene matches. The CDR3 is made up of 10 amino acids. Germline V gene sequence: CDR1 LNHNV, CDR2 YYDKDF (reference sequence). The CDR3 is CATRRQGAFF. The CDR3 nucleotides read TGTGCCACCCGTCGACAGGGGGCTTTCTTT.

The chain has TRBV29-1 and TRBJ2-7; no clear D. Germline lookup yields CDR1 SQVTM and CDR2 ANQGSEA. Trimming took off 0 bases at V and 11 bases at J, with 17 bases between the two ends. This CDR3 region has 13 residues. This chain's CDR3 is CSVEDTGGYWEYF. In DNA form, the CDR3 reads TGCAGCGTTGAAGATACTGGCGGCTACTGGGAGTACTTC.

This chain joins TRBV7-2 and TRBJ2-7, with a possible D match to TRBD2 (6 bases). This CDR3 has 14 residues. Germline CDR1 reads SGHTA; CDR2 reads FQGNSA. Trimming shortened V by 0 bases and J by 4 bases, and 10 bases separated the two germline ends. Here the CDR3 DNA reads TGTGCCAGCAGCTTAGCGCGGAGGGTTTACGAGCAGTACTTC. Amino acid sequence: CASSLARRVYEQYF.

The J gene is TRBJ1-4, the V gene TRBV7-2, with 9 bases fitting TRBD1. The germline CDR1 and CDR2 sequences are SGHTA and FQGNSA. CDR3 length: 15 amino acids. CDR3 sequence: CARDVAGQGQLKLFF. The CDR3 bases are TGTGCTAGAGACGTGGCGGGACAGGGTCAGTTAAAACTGTTTTTT.

This clonotype appeared many times. V usage is TRBV5-4 and J usage is TRBJ1-2; no reliable D call. The CDR3 contains 12 residues. The V gene lost 4 bases and the J gene lost 8 bases, with 12 bases spanning the gap. Germline values: CDR1 SGHNT, CDR2 YYREEE (reference sequence). CDR3 sequence (DNA): TGTGCCAGCAGCCCCCTAGACTCAGGCTACACCTTC. Protein sequence: CASSPLDSGYTF.

The chain employs TRBV7-6 and TRBJ2-7, with 12 positions matching TRBD2. Trimming cost V 4 bases and J 3 bases; bases outside gene matches: 13. In germline, CDR1 is SGHVS, CDR2 FNYEAQ. The CDR3 is 18 amino acids. CDR3 DNA sequence: TGTGCCAGCAGCTCCTTGAAGACTAGCGGGGGAGAGATCTACGAGCAGTACTTC. Its protein product is CASSSLKTSGGEIYEQYF.

The sample holds many counts of this clonotype. The V call is TRBV12-3 or TRBV12-4, the J call TRBJ1-2; D remains unclear. V dropped 6 bases and J dropped 4 bases, with 12 bases sitting between them. This CDR3 is built from 13 residues. This CDR3 is CASRSGYGYGYTF. In DNA, the CDR3 is TGTGCCAGCAGAAGTGGATACGGCTATGGCTACACCTTC.

This clonotype appeared a few times. The chain employs TRBV10-2 and TRBJ2-7; 10 bases are a match to TRBD2. The V segment lost 4 bases and the J segment 4 bases; nucleotides outside the gene matches: 13. This CDR3 region has 17 residues. The germline V gene has CDR1 WSHSY and CDR2 SAAADI. This chain's CDR3 is CASSAGLAAGSIYEQYF. The CDR3 nucleotides read TGCGCCAGCAGTGCCGGACTAGCGGCGGGGTCTATTTACGAGCAGTACTTC.

Remarks on this clonotype: One end of the junction is discordant with germline, which a read error may explain. The rearrangement joins TRBV10-3 to TRBJ2-7, with 8 bases that match TRBD1. The CDR3 is 14 amino acids. The germline V gene has CDR1 ENHRY and CDR2 SYGVKD. The CDR3 DNA sequence: TGTGCCAGCAGTTACTCTCAGACAGGGGCCGAGCAGTACTTC. Amino acids: CASSYSQTGAEQYF.

This clonotype came up many times. The gene calls are TRBV7-2 and TRBJ2-7, with D possibly TRBD1 on 5 matching bases. Trimming shortened V by 0 bases and J by 6 bases, and 6 bases separated the two germline ends. Germline CDR1 and CDR2: SGHTA and FQGNSA. CDR3 length: 12 amino acids. CDR3 sequence reads: CASSLAQGEQYF. In DNA form, the CDR3 reads TGTGCCAGCAGCTTAGCGCAGGGCGAGCAGTACTTC.

V gene TRBV29-1 combines with J gene TRBJ2-2, with 9 nucleotides matching TRBD2. V lost 2 bases and J lost 4; bases outside the gene matches: 11. The CDR3 extends over 17 amino acids. The germline V gene has CDR1 SQVTM and CDR2 ANQGSEA. The CDR3 DNA follows: TGCAGCGTTGAAATTTTCCGTAGCGGGGGCGGCACCGGGGAGCTGTTTTTT. This sequence encodes CSVEIFRSGGGTGELFF.

This clonotype showed up many times. The chain's CDR3 is CASSHLGTGDSPLHF. The CDR3 region has the DNA TGCGCCAGCAGCCACCTCGGGACAGGGGATTCACCCCTCCACTTT. V and J are TRBV4-3 and TRBJ1-6, with 10 bases matching TRBD1. Trimming removed 3 bases from V and 8 bases from J; junction bases left unmatched: 4. The V gene's germline CDR1 is LGHNA and CDR2 YSLEER. The CDR3 is made up of 15 amino acids.

V and J are TRBV9 and TRBJ2-2, with 7 nucleotides matching TRBD2. V lost 3 bases, J lost 0 bases, and 2 bases stayed unmatched. The CDR3 loop spans 15 amino acids. Germline CDR1 is SGDLS and CDR2 is YYNGEE. The CDR3 DNA is TGTGCCAGCAGCGCGGCGGGGGCGAACACCGGGGAGCTGTTTTTT. Its protein is CASSAAGANTGELFF.

V gene TRBV19 combines with J gene TRBJ1-1, with D possibly TRBD1 on 5 matching bases. With 3 bases removed from V and 5 bases from J, the gap between germline ends came to 13 bases. The CDR3 loop spans 14 amino acids. Germline assignment: CDR1 LNHDA and CDR2 SQIVND (reference sequence). Here the CDR3 DNA reads TGTGCCAGTAGTATCCGGGGGGGGGGAACTGAAGCTTTCTTT. This gives the protein CASSIRGGGTEAFF.

In regard to this clonotype: A read error is likely, as this CDR3 ends without the conserved phenylalanine or tryptophan. The chain is built from TRBV2 and TRBJ1-2; D unclear. The germline CDR1 and CDR2 sequences are SNHLY and FYNNEI. There are 15 residues in the CDR3. Deletions cut 8 bases from V and 7 bases from J, with 23 bases between. The CDR3 is CASGPSPGGKSGYTV. The DNA of the CDR3 is TGTGCCAGCGGGCCCTCGCCAGGAGGGAAGAGTGGCTACACCGTC.

This clonotype was counted a few times. The CDR3: CASSLRPQGFGNTIYF. The CDR3 bases are TGTGCCAGCAGCCTAAGACCACAGGGATTCGGAAACACCATATATTTT. The gene calls are TRBV12-3 or TRBV12-4 and TRBJ1-3; tentative D call: TRBD1 (6 bases). The ends were cut back, 6 bases at V and 4 bases at J, with 19 bases in the middle. The CDR3 runs 16 residues.

J is TRBJ2-7 and V is TRBV2; D unresolved. V was pared by 6 bases and J by 6 bases, with 15 bases between. The germline gives CDR1 SNHLY, CDR2 FYNNEI. The CDR3 length is 13 residues. In nucleotides, the CDR3 is TGTGCCAGCAGAGACCCAGGACCCCCCGAGCAGTACTTC. It yields the protein CASRDPGPPEQYF. The full variable domain, rest sourced from reference TRBV2 and TRBJ2-7, is EPEVTQTPSHQVTQMGQEVILRCVPISNHLYFYWYRQILGQKVEFLVSFYNNEISEKSEIFDDQFSVERPDGSNFTLKIRSTKLEDSAMYFCASRDPGPPEQYFGPGTRLTVT.

This clonotype was recorded many times. The chain links TRBV7-9 to TRBJ1-1; the D is unclear. The CDR3 spans 14 residues. CDR1 and CDR2 from the germline V gene are SEHNR and FQNEAQ (reference sequence). The V gene lost 6 bases and the J gene lost 1 base, with 12 bases spanning the gap. DNA for the CDR3: TGTGCCAGCAGTTGGGCCGGGTCGAACACTGAAGCTTTCTTT. Encoded protein: CASSWAGSNTEAFF.